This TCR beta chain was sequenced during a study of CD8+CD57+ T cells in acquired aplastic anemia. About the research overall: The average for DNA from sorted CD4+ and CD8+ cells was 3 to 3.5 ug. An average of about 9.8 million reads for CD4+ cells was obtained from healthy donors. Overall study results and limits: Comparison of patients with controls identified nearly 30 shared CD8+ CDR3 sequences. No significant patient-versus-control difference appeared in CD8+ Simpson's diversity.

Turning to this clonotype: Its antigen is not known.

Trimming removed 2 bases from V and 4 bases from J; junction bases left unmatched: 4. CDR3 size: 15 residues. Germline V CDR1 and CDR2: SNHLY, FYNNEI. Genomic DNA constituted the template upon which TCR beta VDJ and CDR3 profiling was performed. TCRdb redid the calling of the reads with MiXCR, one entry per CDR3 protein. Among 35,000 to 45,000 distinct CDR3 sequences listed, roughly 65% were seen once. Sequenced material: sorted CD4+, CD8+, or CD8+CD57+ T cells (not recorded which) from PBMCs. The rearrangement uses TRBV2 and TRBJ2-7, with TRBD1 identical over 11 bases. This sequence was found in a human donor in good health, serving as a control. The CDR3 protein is CASSEYRDRGYEQYF. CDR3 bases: TGTGCCAGCAGTGAATACCGGGACAGGGGGTACGAGCAGTACTTC.